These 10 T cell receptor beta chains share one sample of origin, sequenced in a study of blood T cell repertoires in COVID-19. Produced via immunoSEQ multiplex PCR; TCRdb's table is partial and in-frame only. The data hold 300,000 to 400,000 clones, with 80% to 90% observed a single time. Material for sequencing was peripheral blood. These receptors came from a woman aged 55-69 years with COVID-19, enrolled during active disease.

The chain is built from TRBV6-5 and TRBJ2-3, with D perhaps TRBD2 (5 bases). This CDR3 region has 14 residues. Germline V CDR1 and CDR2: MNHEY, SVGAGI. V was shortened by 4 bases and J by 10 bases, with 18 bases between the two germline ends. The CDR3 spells CASSSPGVLRAQYF. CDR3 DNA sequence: TGTGCCAGCAGTTCGCCCGGGGTCCTTCGGGCGCAGTATTTT.

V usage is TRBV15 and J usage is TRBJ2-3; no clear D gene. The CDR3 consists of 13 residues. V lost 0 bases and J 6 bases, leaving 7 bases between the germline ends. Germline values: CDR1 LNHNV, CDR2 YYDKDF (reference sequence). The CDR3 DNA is TGTGCCACCAGCAGAGAGGCACAGGATACGCAGTATTTT. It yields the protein CATSREAQDTQYF.

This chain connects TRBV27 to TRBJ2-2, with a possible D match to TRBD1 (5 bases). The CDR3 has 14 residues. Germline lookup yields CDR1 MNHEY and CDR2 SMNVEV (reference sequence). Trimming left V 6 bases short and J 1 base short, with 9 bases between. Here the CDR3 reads CASRWGLNTGELFF. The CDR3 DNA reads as TGTGCCAGCAGGTGGGGCCTGAACACCGGGGAGCTGTTTTTT.

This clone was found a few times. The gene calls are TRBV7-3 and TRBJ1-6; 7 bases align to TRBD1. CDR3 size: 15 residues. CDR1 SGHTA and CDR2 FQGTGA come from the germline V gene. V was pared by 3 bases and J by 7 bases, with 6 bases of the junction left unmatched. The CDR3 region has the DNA TGTGCCAGCAGCTTGGGACAGCTACAGAATTCACCCCTCCACTTT. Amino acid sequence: CASSLGQLQNSPLHF.

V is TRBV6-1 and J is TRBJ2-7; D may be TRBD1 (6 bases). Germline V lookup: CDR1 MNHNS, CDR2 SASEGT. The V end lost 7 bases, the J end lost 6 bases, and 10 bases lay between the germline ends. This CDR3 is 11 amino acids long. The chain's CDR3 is CASIQGSEQYF. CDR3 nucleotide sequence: TGTGCCAGCATACAGGGTTCCGAGCAGTACTTC.

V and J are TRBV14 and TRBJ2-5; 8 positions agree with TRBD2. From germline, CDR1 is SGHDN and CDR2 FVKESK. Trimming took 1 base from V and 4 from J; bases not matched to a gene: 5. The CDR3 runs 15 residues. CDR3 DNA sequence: TGTGCCAGCAGCCAAGGATTCGCGGGGGGAGAGACCCAGTACTTC. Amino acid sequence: CASSQGFAGGETQYF.

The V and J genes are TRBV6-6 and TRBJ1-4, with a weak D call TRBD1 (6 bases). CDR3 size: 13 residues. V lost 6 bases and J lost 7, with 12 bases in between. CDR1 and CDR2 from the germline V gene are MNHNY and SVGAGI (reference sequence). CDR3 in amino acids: CASRAGVGEKLFF. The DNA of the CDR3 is TGTGCCAGCAGGGCAGGGGTGGGTGAAAAACTGTTTTTT.

DNA of the CDR3: TGTGCCAGCAGTGTGGACAGGGTGGCCTCAAAGGACCAGTACTTC. It specifies CASSVDRVASKDQYF. The V gene is TRBV2, the J gene TRBJ2-5; TRBD1 aligns across 8 bases. Germline V gene data show CDR1 as SNHLY and CDR2 as FYNNEI. The CDR3 runs 15 residues. The trim removed 4 bases at V and 10 bases at J, leaving 14 bases unmatched.

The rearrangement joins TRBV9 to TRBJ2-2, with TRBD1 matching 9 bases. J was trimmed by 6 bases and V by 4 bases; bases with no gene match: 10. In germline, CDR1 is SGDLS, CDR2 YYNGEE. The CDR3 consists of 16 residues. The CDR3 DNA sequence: TGTGCCAGCAGCTCCTGGGACAGGGTGAGGGCCGGGGAGCTGTTTTTT. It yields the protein CASSSWDRVRAGELFF.

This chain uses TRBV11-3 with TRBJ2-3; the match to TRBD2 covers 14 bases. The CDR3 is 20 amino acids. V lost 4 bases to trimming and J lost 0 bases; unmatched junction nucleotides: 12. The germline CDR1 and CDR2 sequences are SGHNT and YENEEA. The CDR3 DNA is TGTGCCAGCAGCTCCCCCAAGACTAGCGGGGGGGGAACTAGCACAGATACGCAGTATTTT. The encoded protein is CASSSPKTSGGGTSTDTQYF.